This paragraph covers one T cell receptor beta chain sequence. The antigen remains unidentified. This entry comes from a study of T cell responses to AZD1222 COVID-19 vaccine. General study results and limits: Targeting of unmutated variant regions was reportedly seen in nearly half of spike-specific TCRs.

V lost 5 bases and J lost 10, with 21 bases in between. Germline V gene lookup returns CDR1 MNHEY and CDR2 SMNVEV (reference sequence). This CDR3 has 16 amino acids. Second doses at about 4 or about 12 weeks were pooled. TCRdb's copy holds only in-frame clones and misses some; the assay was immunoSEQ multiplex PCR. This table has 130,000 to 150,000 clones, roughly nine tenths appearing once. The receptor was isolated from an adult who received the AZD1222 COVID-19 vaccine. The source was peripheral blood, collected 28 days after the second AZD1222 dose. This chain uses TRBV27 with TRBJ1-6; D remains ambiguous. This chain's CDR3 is CASSPKWGLVGSPLHF. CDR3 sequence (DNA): TGTGCCAGCAGTCCAAAATGGGGTTTGGTAGGGTCACCCCTCCACTTT.